The TCR beta chain described here comes from a study of T cells in Graves' hyperthyroidism and ophthalmopathy. The germline V gene encodes CDR1 SGHRS and CDR2 YFSETQ. V shed 2 bases and J 3 bases; nucleotides not matched to a gene: 8. There are 15 residues in the CDR3. Regions amplified from RNA transcripts were the TCR beta CDR3 regions. First-round RT-PCR targeting the TCR CDR3 was performed with the HTBI primer set. TCRdb reanalysed the multiplex PCR reads using MiXCR and keeps one entry per CDR3 protein. The table has about 640,000 distinct CDR3 sequences, around 21% seen once. The chain carries TRBV5-1 and TRBJ2-7; 7 nucleotides match TRBD1. Sequenced: blood. The TCR sequence derives from a man under 40 with Graves' ophthalmopathy. CDR3 amino acids: CASSFLGQNVYEQYF. The CDR3, as DNA: TGCGCCAGCAGCTTTTTGGGACAGAACGTCTACGAGCAGTACTTC.